This TCR beta chain was sequenced during a study of identical twins. A single record per CDR3 protein comes from TCRdb applying MiXCR to the 5' RACE reads. The table lists approximately 350,000 distinct CDR3 sequences, 10% to 15% of them singletons. Germline loops: CDR1 MGHRA, CDR2 YSYEKL. The V segment lost 0 bases and the J segment 4 bases; nucleotides outside the gene matches: 1. The CDR3 sequence is 14 residues long. This sample was shared with a second study, whose subject was yellow fever vaccine responses in identical twins.

This TCR was recovered from a woman aged 18-29 years in good health. V and J are TRBV4-1 and TRBJ2-5; 8 bases match TRBD2. Material for sequencing was CD8+ T cells sorted from blood. The CDR3 protein is CASSQESGGETQYF. CDR3 nucleotides: TGCGCCAGCAGCCAAGAGAGCGGGGGAGAGACCCAGTACTTC.